The clone carrying this T cell receptor (beta chain) was seen only once. V gave up 4 bases and J gave up 8 bases, with 11 bases separating them. The CDR3 loop spans 13 amino acids. Germline V CDR1 and CDR2: MNHNY, SVGAGI (reference sequence). The sample comes from a study of cytomegalovirus exposure and HLA in healthy donors. Both 60 Vbeta primers and 13 Jbeta primers went into the PCR. Only in-frame clones appear in the TCRdb table, and some are missing; sequencing was by immunoSEQ multiplex PCR. Found here are almost 90,000 clones, about 85% of them singletons; the top ten hold over 7%. Sequenced input: PBMCs. The rearrangement uses TRBV6-6 and TRBJ1-4; maybe TRBD1 (5 bases). The TCR sequence derives from a man aged 40-49 years in good health and CMV-seropositive. The CDR3 sequence is CASSFRQHEKLFF. CDR3 in DNA: TGTGCCAGCAGTTTTAGACAGCACGAAAAACTGTTTTTT.